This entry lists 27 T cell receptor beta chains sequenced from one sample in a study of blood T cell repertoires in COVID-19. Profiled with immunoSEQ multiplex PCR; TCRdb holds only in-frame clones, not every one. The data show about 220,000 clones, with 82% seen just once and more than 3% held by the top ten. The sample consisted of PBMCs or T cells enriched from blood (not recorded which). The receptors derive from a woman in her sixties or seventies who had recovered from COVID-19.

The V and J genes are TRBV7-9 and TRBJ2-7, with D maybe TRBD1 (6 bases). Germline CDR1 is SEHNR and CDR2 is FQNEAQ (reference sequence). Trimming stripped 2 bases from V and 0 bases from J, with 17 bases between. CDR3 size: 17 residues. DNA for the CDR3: TGTGCCAGCAGCTTAATCATCGGGCAGGGGAGCTCCTACGAGCAGTACTTC. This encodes CASSLIIGQGSSYEQYF.

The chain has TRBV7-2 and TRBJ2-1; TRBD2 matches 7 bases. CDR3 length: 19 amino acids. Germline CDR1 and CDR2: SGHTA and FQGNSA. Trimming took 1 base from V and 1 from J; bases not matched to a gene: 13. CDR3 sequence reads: CASSLGGAGLTSSYNEQFF. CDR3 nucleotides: TGTGCCAGCAGCTTAGGGGGAGCGGGACTAACCTCATCCTACAATGAGCAGTTCTTC.

The CDR3 DNA reads TGTGCCAGTAACTCGGAGTCCTTGGTATCCTACGAGCAGTACTTC. Amino acids: CASNSESLVSYEQYF. V usage is TRBV19 and J usage is TRBJ2-7, with D unresolved. Trimming left V 7 bases short and J 1 base short, with 17 bases between. The germline gives CDR1 LNHDA, CDR2 SQIVND (reference sequence). CDR3 size: 15 residues.

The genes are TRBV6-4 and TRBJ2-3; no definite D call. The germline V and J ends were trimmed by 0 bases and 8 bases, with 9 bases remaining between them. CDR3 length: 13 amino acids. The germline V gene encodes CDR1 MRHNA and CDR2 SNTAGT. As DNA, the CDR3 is TGTGCCAGCAGTGACTCGCCACCCGGTACGCAGTATTTT. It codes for CASSDSPPGTQYF.

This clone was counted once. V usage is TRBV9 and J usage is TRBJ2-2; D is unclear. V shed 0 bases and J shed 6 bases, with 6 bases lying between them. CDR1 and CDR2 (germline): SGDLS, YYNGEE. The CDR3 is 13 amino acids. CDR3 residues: CASSVVPSGELFF. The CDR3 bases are TGTGCCAGCAGCGTAGTCCCTTCCGGGGAGCTGTTTTTT.

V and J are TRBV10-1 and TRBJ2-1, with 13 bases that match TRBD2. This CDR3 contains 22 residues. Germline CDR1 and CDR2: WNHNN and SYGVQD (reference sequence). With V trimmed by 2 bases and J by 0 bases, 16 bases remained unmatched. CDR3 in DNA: TGCGCCAGCAGTGAGGAGACTAGCGGGAGGCCCCCGATCATTAGCTCCTACAATGAGCAGTTCTTC. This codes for CASSEETSGRPPIISSYNEQFF.

Here the CDR3 reads CSGRTGGDGYTF. CDR3 DNA sequence: TGCAGCGGGAGAACAGGGGGGGATGGCTACACCTTC. The chain has TRBV29-1 and TRBJ1-2; 8 nucleotides align to TRBD1. Germline CDR1 SQVTM, CDR2 ANQGSEA. The CDR3 spans 12 residues. The trim removed 7 bases at V and 6 bases at J, leaving 7 bases unmatched.

The CDR3 protein is CASTTGEFGELFF. The CDR3 DNA follows: TGTGCCAGCACCACTGGGGAGTTCGGGGAGCTGTTTTTT. The chain recombines TRBV7-7 with TRBJ2-2; perhaps TRBD2 as D (5 bases). The CDR3 covers 13 residues. V lost 7 bases, J lost 7 bases, and 13 bases lay in between. In germline, CDR1 is SSHAT, CDR2 FNYEAQ (reference sequence).

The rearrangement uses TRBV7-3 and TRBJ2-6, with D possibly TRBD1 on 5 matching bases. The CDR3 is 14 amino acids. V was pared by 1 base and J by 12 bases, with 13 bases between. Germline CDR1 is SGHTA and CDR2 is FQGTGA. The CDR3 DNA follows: TGTGCCAGCAGCTTAAGGCCGGAAACAGGCGTCCTGACTTTC. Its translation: CASSLRPETGVLTF.

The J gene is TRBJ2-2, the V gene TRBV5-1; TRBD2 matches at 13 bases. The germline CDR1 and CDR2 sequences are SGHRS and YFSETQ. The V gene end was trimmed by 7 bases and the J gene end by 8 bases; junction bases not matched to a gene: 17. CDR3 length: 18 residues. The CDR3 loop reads CASEPAHSGLAGPGELFF. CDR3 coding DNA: TGCGCCAGCGAGCCCGCCCATTCGGGACTAGCGGGACCAGGGGAGCTGTTTTTT.

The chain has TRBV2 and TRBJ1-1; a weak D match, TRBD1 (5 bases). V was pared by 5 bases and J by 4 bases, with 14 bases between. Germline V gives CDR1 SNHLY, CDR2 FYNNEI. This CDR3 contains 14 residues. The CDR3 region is CASSTHAGGTEAFF. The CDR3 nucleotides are TGTGCCAGCAGTACCCACGCGGGGGGCACTGAAGCTTTCTTT.

The CDR3 spells CASRKFEDSQYF. CDR3 coding DNA: TGTGCCAGCAGAAAATTCGAGGATTCGCAGTATTTT. V usage is TRBV12-3 or TRBV12-4 and J usage is TRBJ2-3; the D is unclear. The CDR3 totals 12 residues. V lost 6 bases to trimming and J lost 10 bases, with 14 bases between them.

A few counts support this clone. The CDR3 DNA reads TGTGCCAGCTCAGGCGGGGATAAACAGCCCCAGCATTTT. Amino acid sequence: CASSGGDKQPQHF. The chain recombines TRBV18 with TRBJ1-5; D is ambiguous. The CDR3 is 13 amino acids. V dropped 5 bases and J dropped 7 bases, with 12 bases sitting between them. The germline CDR1 and CDR2 sequences are KGHSH and LQKENI.

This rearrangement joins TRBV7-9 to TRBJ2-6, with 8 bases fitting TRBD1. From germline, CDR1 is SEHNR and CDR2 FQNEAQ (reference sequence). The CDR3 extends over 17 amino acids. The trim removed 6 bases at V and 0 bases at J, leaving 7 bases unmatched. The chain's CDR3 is CASSPDRGVSGANVLTF. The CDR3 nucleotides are TGTGCCAGCAGTCCTGACAGGGGCGTCTCTGGGGCCAACGTCCTGACTTTC.

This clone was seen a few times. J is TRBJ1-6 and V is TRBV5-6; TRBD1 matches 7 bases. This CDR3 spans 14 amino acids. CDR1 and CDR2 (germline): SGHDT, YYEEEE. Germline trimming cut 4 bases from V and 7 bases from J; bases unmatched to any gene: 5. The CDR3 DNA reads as TGTGCCAGCAGCAGGGACAGCCGCAATTCACCCCTCCACTTT. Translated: CASSRDSRNSPLHF.

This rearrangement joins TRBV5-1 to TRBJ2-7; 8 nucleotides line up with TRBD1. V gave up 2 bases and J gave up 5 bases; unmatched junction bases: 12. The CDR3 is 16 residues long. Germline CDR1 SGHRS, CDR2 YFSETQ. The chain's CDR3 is CASSFNQGARGDEQYF. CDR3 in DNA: TGCGCCAGCAGCTTTAACCAGGGGGCCCGAGGGGACGAGCAGTACTTC.

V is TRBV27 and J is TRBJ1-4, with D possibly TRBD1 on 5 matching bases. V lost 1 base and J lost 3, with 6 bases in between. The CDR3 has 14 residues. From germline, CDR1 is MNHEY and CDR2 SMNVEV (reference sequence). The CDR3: CASSLYRPNEKLFF. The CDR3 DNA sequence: TGTGCCAGCAGTTTATACAGGCCTAATGAAAAACTGTTTTTT.

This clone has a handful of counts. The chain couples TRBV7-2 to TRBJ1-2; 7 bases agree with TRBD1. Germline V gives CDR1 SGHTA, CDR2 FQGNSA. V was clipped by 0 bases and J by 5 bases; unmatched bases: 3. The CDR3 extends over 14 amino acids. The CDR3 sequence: CASSLAGQDYGYTF. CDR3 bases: TGTGCCAGCAGCTTAGCTGGACAGGATTATGGCTACACCTTC.

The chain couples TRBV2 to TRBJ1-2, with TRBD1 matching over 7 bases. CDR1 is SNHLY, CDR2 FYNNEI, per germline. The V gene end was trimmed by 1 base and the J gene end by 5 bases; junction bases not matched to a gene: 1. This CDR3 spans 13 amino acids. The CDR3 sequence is CASSEGQGYGYTF. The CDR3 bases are TGTGCCAGCAGTGAAGGACAGGGTTATGGCTACACCTTC.

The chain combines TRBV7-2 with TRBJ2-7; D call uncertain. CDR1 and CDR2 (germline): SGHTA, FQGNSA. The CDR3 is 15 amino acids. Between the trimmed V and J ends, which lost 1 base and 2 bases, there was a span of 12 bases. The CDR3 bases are TGTGCCAGCAGCTTAGTTGGCAGCGAGACCTACGAGCAGTACTTC. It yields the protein CASSLVGSETYEQYF.

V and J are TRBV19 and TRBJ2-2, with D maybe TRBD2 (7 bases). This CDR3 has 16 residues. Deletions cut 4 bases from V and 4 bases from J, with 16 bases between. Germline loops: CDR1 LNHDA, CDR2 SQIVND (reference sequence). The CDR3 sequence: CASSTPGGPVTGELFF. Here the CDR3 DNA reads TGTGCCAGTAGTACCCCCGGGGGGCCGGTCACCGGGGAGCTGTTTTTT.

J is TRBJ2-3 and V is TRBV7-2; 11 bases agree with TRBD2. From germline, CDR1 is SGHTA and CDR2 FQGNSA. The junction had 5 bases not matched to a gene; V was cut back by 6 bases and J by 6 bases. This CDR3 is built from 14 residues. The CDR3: CASSLAGGGDTQYF. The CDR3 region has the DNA TGTGCCAGCAGTCTAGCGGGAGGAGGGGATACGCAGTATTTT.

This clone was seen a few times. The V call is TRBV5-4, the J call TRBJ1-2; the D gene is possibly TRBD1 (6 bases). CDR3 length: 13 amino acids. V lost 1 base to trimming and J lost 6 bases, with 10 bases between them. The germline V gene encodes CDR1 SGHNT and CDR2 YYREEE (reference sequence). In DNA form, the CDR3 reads TGTGCCAGCAGCTTGACAGGGAGTGATGGCTACACCTTC. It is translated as CASSLTGSDGYTF.

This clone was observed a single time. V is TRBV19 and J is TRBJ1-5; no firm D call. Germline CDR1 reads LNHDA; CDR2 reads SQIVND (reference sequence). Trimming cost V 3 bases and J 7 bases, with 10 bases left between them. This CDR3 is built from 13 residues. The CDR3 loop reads CASSIKEGQPQHF. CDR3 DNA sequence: TGTGCCAGTAGTATCAAGGAGGGCCAGCCCCAGCATTTT.

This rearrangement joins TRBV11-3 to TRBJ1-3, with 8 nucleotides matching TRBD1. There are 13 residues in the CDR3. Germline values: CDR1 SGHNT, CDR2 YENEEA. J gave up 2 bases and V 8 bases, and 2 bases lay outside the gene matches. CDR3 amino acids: CASGQGPGNTIYF. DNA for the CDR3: TGTGCCAGCGGACAGGGACCTGGAAACACCATATATTTT.

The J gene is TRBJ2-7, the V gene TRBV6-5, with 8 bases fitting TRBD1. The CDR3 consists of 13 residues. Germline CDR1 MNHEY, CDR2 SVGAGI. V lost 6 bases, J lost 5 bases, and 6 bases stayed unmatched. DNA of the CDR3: TGTGCCAGCAGCCGGACAGGGACCGACGAGCAGTACTTC. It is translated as CASSRTGTDEQYF.

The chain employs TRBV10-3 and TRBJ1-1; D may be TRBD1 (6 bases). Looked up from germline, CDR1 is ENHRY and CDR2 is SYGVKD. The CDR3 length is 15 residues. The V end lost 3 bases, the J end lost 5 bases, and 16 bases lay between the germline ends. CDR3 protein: CAISDRGGGWTEAFF. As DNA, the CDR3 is TGTGCCATCAGTGATCGGGGAGGGGGGTGGACTGAAGCTTTCTTT.